Sequencing of this TCR beta chain was carried out in a study of early stage breast cancer tumors. Study conclusions and caveats: Unsorted bulk genomic DNA sequencing lacked pairing and functional marker data. In about 90% of the 16 patients, blood comparison separated tumor from normal breast.

The data were produced by immunoSEQ multiplex PCR, yet TCRdb's version contains in-frame clones alone and is incomplete. Of over 25,000 clones detected, approximately 80% appear once; the ten largest clones hold 12%. As for this clone: What it binds is not known.

The sequence came from a person aged 55 to 69 with breast cancer. The sequenced sample was blood.

The CDR3 sequence is CASSPQDRVIGNTIYF. The CDR3 region has the DNA TGTGCCAGCTCACCACAGGACAGGGTGATTGGAAACACCATATATTTT. The V gene is TRBV18, the J gene TRBJ1-3, with 8 bases matching TRBD1. V shed 1 base and J 3 bases; nucleotides not matched to a gene: 5. Germline values: CDR1 KGHSH, CDR2 LQKENI. This CDR3 region has 16 residues.